This TCR beta chain is from a study of blood T cell repertoires in COVID-19 (dated by TCRdb to the early 2020s). Looking at the study overall: The collaborator samples originated in the United States, Italy and Spain and spanned the acute and convalescent phases of COVID-19. The prospective study material was composed of cDNA or gDNA derived from T cells, B-cell-depleted T cells, or PBMCs. Subjects who had been exposed to COVID-19, were actively infected with it, or had recovered from it provided the deeply sampled blood TCRbeta repertoires that made up the dataset. The repertoires were released in a freely available public database meant as a resource for research on the immune response to SARS-CoV-2. Samples came from the ongoing ImmuneRACE study (first 160 participants) plus 1,254 subjects from 6 global collaborators. The sample metadata nearly always contained a de-identified subject ID, COVID-19 status, age in years and sex. Where available, HLA class I and class II types were taken from metadata supplied by the sample provider and were not determined by assay-based typing.

Comments on this clone: Its antigen remains unidentified. No qualities accompany the bases; no much larger clone lies one base away.

Summary of the overall study and its limitations: The amount of clinical and demographic metadata varied by source and participant and was provided uncurated.

TCRbeta CDR3 regions were amplified from genomic DNA using the immunoSEQ Assay, a bias-controlled multiplex PCR. The study's processing was this. Within the assay, amplification of reference gene primers was used to estimate how many nucleated cells each sample contained. Sequence reads were collapsed and filtered to measure the absolute abundance of every unique TCRbeta CDR3 rearrangement. Productive Simpson clonality was computed per sample as the square root of Simpson's diversity index over productive rearrangements. Drawn from immuneACCESS, this table holds only the in-frame rearrangements with V and J called that TCRdb kept. Clones are partly lost; checked studies trace under half to an unresolved V gene and leave the rest unexplained. The D gene and trimming were derived from the DNA, and the V and J assignments and clone size from that table. The table for this sample lists fewer than 700,000 clones; around 90% of them were counted only once. The ten largest clones represent about 8% of the sample.

The germline V and J ends show losses of 3 bases and 8 bases respectively, and no gene match explains 8 bases of the junction. The germline V gene sets CDR1 to KGHSH and CDR2 to LQKENI. From cysteine to phenylalanine, the CDR3 is 14 amino acids long. Kept here is only the CDR3 DNA, which spans 42 bases and is read in frame from base 1. One collaborating source in Seattle enrolled patients during active infection and followed them longitudinally through the course of disease. Whole blood was collected in K2EDTA tubes by collaborating institutions according to the institutions' own protocols. For TCRbeta analysis, collaborators shipped samples as frozen whole blood, isolated PBMCs, or DNA extracted from either of those sample types.

The rearrangement combines TRBV18 with TRBJ1-2, and 8 bases in between align with TRBD1. The origin of this receptor is a woman between 50 and 59 years old with COVID-19, enrolled during active disease. The sequencing sample was made of peripheral blood. At the DNA level, the sequence is TGTGCCAGCTCACCCCGTCAGACAGGGGACGGCTACACCTTC. Its protein product is CASSPRQTGDGYTF.